The 9 T cell receptor beta chains listed next were all sequenced from one sample in a study of shared clonotypes between healthy human individuals. The repertoire was sequenced with immunoSEQ multiplex PCR; TCRdb's copy has only in-frame clones and lacks some. The sample carries millions of clones, roughly 94% recorded once. Specimen: naive CD4+ T cells sorted from blood. Subset here: CD45RA+ positively selected. The receptor set was obtained from a man aged 18-30 years in good health.

The chain has TRBV6-6 and TRBJ1-1; 11 bases agree with TRBD1. Germline V CDR1 and CDR2: MNHNY, SVGAGI (reference sequence). The V and J ends lost 2 bases and 9 bases, in that order; junction bases with no gene match: 5. The length of the CDR3 is 14 residues. CDR3 sequence: CASSYGQGAGKAFF. The CDR3 DNA follows: TGTGCCAGCAGTTACGGACAGGGGGCTGGGAAAGCTTTCTTT.

The chain is built from TRBV5-1 and TRBJ2-7; 7 bases align to TRBD1. Germline assignment: CDR1 SGHRS and CDR2 YFSETQ. This CDR3 has 15 amino acids. The J segment lost 2 bases and the V segment lost 4 bases, leaving 9 bases of the junction unmatched. The CDR3 is CASSGRDSTPYEQYF. The CDR3 DNA reads as TGCGCCAGCAGCGGCCGGGACAGCACACCCTACGAGCAGTACTTC.

This chain uses TRBV28 with TRBJ2-7, with D unclear. The germline CDR1 and CDR2 sequences are MDHEN and SYDVKM. The CDR3 sequence is 14 residues long. Trimming cost V 9 bases and J 2 bases, with 17 bases left between them. The CDR3 bases are TGTGCCAGTAGGCGAGCGAGCCCCACCTACGAGCAGTACTTC. Translation: CASRRASPTYEQYF.

This chain connects TRBV10-3 to TRBJ2-3; 8 bases fit TRBD2. Germline V gene data show CDR1 as ENHRY and CDR2 as SYGVKD. The V segment lost 9 bases and the J segment 3 bases; nucleotides outside the gene matches: 2. CDR3 length: 12 amino acids. This CDR3 is CAIASGTDTQYF. The CDR3 nucleotides read TGTGCCATAGCTAGCGGGACAGATACGCAGTATTTT.

The chain uses TRBV5-1 and TRBJ2-7, with 10 bases matching TRBD1. Trimming removed 4 bases from V and 2 bases from J; junction bases left unmatched: 3. Germline V gene lookup returns CDR1 SGHRS and CDR2 YFSETQ. This CDR3 comprises 14 residues. The CDR3 nucleotides read TGCGCCAGCAGCGGGGACAGGGGAGCCTACGAGCAGTACTTC. Its translation is CASSGDRGAYEQYF.

The table lists this clone with a count of one. The J gene is TRBJ2-3, the V gene TRBV10-3; 9 bases match TRBD1. In germline, CDR1 is ENHRY, CDR2 SYGVKD. This CDR3 is built from 14 residues. The V gene end was trimmed by 7 bases and the J gene end by 2 bases; junction bases not matched to a gene: 4. The CDR3: CAIIRDRDTDTQYF. CDR3 nucleotides: TGTGCCATCATAAGGGACAGGGACACAGATACGCAGTATTTT.

The chain uses TRBV7-2 and TRBJ1-2, with D unresolved. Germline V lookup: CDR1 SGHTA, CDR2 FQGNSA. The CDR3 contains 14 residues. The ends were cut back, 2 bases at V and 2 bases at J, with 9 bases in the middle. The CDR3 nucleotides read TGTGCCAGCAGCTTACTCAGCAACAACTATGGCTACACCTTC. Encoded protein: CASSLLSNNYGYTF.

This chain joins TRBV27 and TRBJ2-2, with 8 bases aligning to TRBD1. This CDR3 has 16 amino acids. Germline V CDR1 and CDR2: MNHEY, SMNVEV (reference sequence). The V gene end was trimmed by 5 bases and the J gene end by 4 bases; junction bases not matched to a gene: 9. CDR3: CASSTVSTGGTGELFF. Written as DNA, the CDR3 is TGTGCCAGCAGTACCGTCAGCACAGGGGGCACCGGGGAGCTGTTTTTT.

The rearrangement links TRBV13 to TRBJ1-3; D gene ambiguous. V shed 2 bases and J shed 0 bases, with 8 bases lying between them. The CDR3 runs to 15 residues. Germline V gene lookup returns CDR1 PRHDT and CDR2 FYEKMQ (reference sequence). CDR3 sequence (DNA): TGTGCCAGCAGCTTACTTTCACACTCTGGAAACACCATATATTTT. Encoded protein: CASSLLSHSGNTIYF.